The 25 T cell receptor beta chains presented below share a single source sample, sequenced in a study of shared clonotypes between healthy human individuals. Measured with immunoSEQ multiplex PCR; TCRdb has only the in-frame clones, and not every one. The sample has fewer than 1.6 million clones, less than 99% seen once. The sample comprised naive CD4+ T cells sorted from blood. Subset indicated: CD45RA+ positively selected. Receptor source: a young man in good health.

The gene calls are TRBV28 and TRBJ2-7; D may be TRBD1 or TRBD2 (5 bases each). Germline loops: CDR1 MDHEN, CDR2 SYDVKM. The ends were cut back, 6 bases at V and 0 bases at J, with 24 bases in the middle. The CDR3 consists of 18 residues. Here the CDR3 DNA reads TGTGCCAGCAGCTTGAGGTGGGGACGAGGCGTACCCTCCTACGAGCAGTACTTC. As protein: CASSLRWGRGVPSYEQYF.

About this clone: The same CDR3 arises from other DNA sequences in this sample as well. V gene TRBV18 combines with J gene TRBJ2-5, with 9 bases matching TRBD2. Germline values: CDR1 KGHSH, CDR2 LQKENI. The J segment lost 4 bases and the V segment lost 3 bases, leaving 6 bases of the junction unmatched. CDR3 length: 15 residues. The CDR3 region is CASSPLAGTRETQYF. The CDR3 bases are TGTGCCAGCTCACCCCTAGCGGGAACCCGAGAGACCCAGTACTTC.

This chain uses TRBV11-3 with TRBJ2-2; D call uncertain. Looked up from germline, CDR1 is SGHNT and CDR2 is YENEEA. V was pared by 5 bases and J by 0 bases, with 4 bases between. This CDR3 comprises 13 residues. This chain's CDR3 is CASSPTNTGELFF. Written as DNA, the CDR3 is TGTGCCAGCAGCCCAACGAACACCGGGGAGCTGTTTTTT.

The CDR3 coding sequence is TGTGCCAGCAAAACACCGGGGGGCCGAGATACGCAGTATTTT. This encodes CASKTPGGRDTQYF. This chain connects TRBV6-5 to TRBJ2-3, with D perhaps matching TRBD2 (7 bases). CDR1 MNHEY and CDR2 SVGAGI come from the germline V gene. Trimming stripped 7 bases from V and 5 bases from J, with 16 bases between. The CDR3 contains 14 residues.

Of note for this clone: This sample also contains other DNA sequences that code for the same CDR3. The chain links TRBV9 to TRBJ2-1; maybe TRBD2 (6 bases). CDR3 size: 14 residues. Trimming shortened V by 0 bases and J by 5 bases, and 9 bases separated the two germline ends. Germline lookup yields CDR1 SGDLS and CDR2 YYNGEE. DNA for the CDR3: TGTGCCAGCAGCGTAGGGGGCGGGAACAATGAGCAGTTCTTC. Protein: CASSVGGGNNEQFF.

The gene calls are TRBV6-1 and TRBJ2-2; D not certain. CDR3 length equals 11 residues. The germline gives CDR1 MNHNS, CDR2 SASEGT. The V end lost 10 bases, the J end lost 7 bases, and 10 bases lay between the germline ends. The CDR3 is CAIASVGELFF. Here the CDR3 DNA reads TGTGCCATTGCAAGTGTCGGGGAGCTGTTTTTT.

The chain recombines TRBV6-4 with TRBJ1-2; D unclear. This CDR3 is built from 14 residues. In germline, CDR1 is MRHNA, CDR2 SNTAGT. The V end lost 2 bases, the J end lost 8 bases, and 15 bases lay between the germline ends. CDR3 nucleotides: TGTGCCAGCAGTGACCTAGGATCGAACCAGGGCTACACCTTC. Translation: CASSDLGSNQGYTF.

The chain uses TRBV5-5 and TRBJ1-1; D is possibly TRBD1 (6 bases). The length of the CDR3 is 14 residues. Trimming took off 2 bases at V and 6 bases at J, with 14 bases between the two ends. Germline CDR1 and CDR2: SGHKS and YYEKEE (reference sequence). Here the CDR3 reads CASSFSGAVAEAFF. CDR3 nucleotides: TGTGCCAGCAGCTTTTCAGGGGCGGTTGCTGAAGCTTTCTTT.

This clone was detected once. This sequence joins TRBV15 and TRBJ1-2; perhaps TRBD1 as D (6 bases). The CDR3 is 13 amino acids. Trimming pared 5 bases from V and 7 bases from J, leaving 14 bases between. Germline V gives CDR1 LNHNV, CDR2 YYDKDF (reference sequence). CDR3 protein: CATSPGWGLGYTF. The CDR3 DNA reads as TGTGCCACCAGCCCGGGGTGGGGGCTTGGCTACACCTTC.

J is TRBJ2-3 and V is TRBV9; TRBD2 matches 10 bases. The length of the CDR3 is 21 residues. Germline V gene data show CDR1 as SGDLS and CDR2 as YYNGEE. V shed 4 bases and J 0 bases; nucleotides not matched to a gene: 20. The CDR3 region is CASSSHPLVGLAGASTDTQYF. The CDR3 region has the DNA TGTGCCAGCAGCTCTCACCCCCTAGTCGGGCTAGCGGGAGCTAGCACAGATACGCAGTATTTT.

The gene calls are TRBV6-1 and TRBJ1-2; TRBD1 aligns across 11 bases. CDR1 and CDR2 from the germline V gene are MNHNS and SASEGT. The CDR3 has 14 residues. The ends lost 4 bases at V and 8 bases at J; junction bases unmatched: 6. The CDR3 DNA follows: TGTGCCAGCAGTGGGACAGGGGGCCTTCGGGGCTACACCTTC. It translates to CASSGTGGLRGYTF.

The CDR3, as DNA: TGTGCCAGCAGCTCCCGGGACTTAGTAACAGGGGAGCAGTACTTC. It specifies CASSSRDLVTGEQYF. The genes are TRBV7-8 and TRBJ2-7; D may correspond to TRBD1 or TRBD2 (6 bases each). Germline CDR1 reads SGHVS; CDR2 reads FQNEAQ. This CDR3 contains 15 residues. The germline V and J ends were trimmed by 4 bases and 7 bases, with 20 bases remaining between them.

The genes are TRBV28 and TRBJ2-1; 8 bases are a match to TRBD1. CDR1 and CDR2 from the germline V gene are MDHEN and SYDVKM. V shed 6 bases, J shed 4 bases, and the junction held 5 bases outside the gene matches. CDR3 length: 14 amino acids. The CDR3 spells CASSRDRRYNEQFF. The CDR3 DNA reads as TGTGCCAGCAGCCGGGACAGGCGGTACAATGAGCAGTTCTTC.

The CDR3 reads CASSMALAGVDTGELFF. In DNA, the CDR3 is TGTGCCAGCAGCATGGCCCTAGCGGGAGTGGACACCGGGGAGCTGTTTTTT. V usage is TRBV7-9 and J usage is TRBJ2-2, with 10 bases aligning to TRBD2. The CDR3 consists of 17 residues. Trimming cost V 5 bases and J 3 bases; bases outside gene matches: 9. Germline-derived CDR1 and CDR2 are SEHNR and FQNEAQ (reference sequence).

The chain is built from TRBV6-5 and TRBJ1-1; D unclear. The germline V gene encodes CDR1 MNHEY and CDR2 SVGAGI. Trimming left V 0 bases short and J 0 bases short, with 11 bases between. This CDR3 is built from 16 residues. The CDR3 nucleotides read TGTGCCAGCAGTTACTCAGAGGTAGCACTGAACACTGAAGCTTTCTTT. It translates to CASSYSEVALNTEAFF.

The chain is built from TRBV20-1 and TRBJ2-7; 8 bases fit TRBD1. The CDR3 extends over 11 amino acids. The V and J ends lost 1 base and 9 bases, in that order; junction bases with no gene match: 2. Germline V gene lookup returns CDR1 DFQATT and CDR2 SNEGSKA (reference sequence). The CDR3 coding sequence is TGCAGTGCTAGAGCAGGGGGCGGGCAGTACTTC. This translates into CSARAGGGQYF.

This sequence joins TRBV5-1 and TRBJ2-3, with TRBD2 matching 10 bases. Germline CDR1 is SGHRS and CDR2 is YFSETQ. The CDR3 sequence is 15 residues long. J was trimmed by 3 bases and V by 2 bases; bases with no gene match: 3. CDR3 protein: CASSFGLADTDTQYF. CDR3 nucleotides: TGCGCCAGCAGCTTTGGACTAGCGGATACAGATACGCAGTATTTT. The complete variable domain, with remaining parts taken from reference TRBV5-1 and TRBJ2-3, reads KAGVTQTPRYLIKTRGQQVTLSCSPISGHRSVSWYQQTPGQGLQFLFEYFSETQRNKGNFPGRFSGRQFSNSRSEMNVSTLELGDSALYLCASSFGLADTDTQYFGPGTRLTVL.

The chain has TRBV4-2 and TRBJ2-1; D is unresolved. Trimming pared 2 bases from V and 6 bases from J, leaving 8 bases between. The CDR3 is 13 amino acids. Germline CDR1 LGHNA, CDR2 YNFKEQ. The CDR3 reads CASSQSAVNEQFF. The CDR3 nucleotides read TGTGCCAGCAGCCAAAGCGCCGTCAATGAGCAGTTCTTC.

The chain carries TRBV7-9 and TRBJ1-3, with a possible D match to TRBD1 (5 bases). The V and J ends lost 7 bases and 2 bases respectively, with 15 bases between them. CDR1 is SEHNR and CDR2 is FQNEAQ in the germline V gene (reference sequence). This CDR3 has 15 amino acids. CDR3 in DNA: TGTGCCAGCATCCCCCCAAGCAGGGCTGGAAACACCATATATTTT. Its translation is CASIPPSRAGNTIYF.

V gene TRBV2 combines with J gene TRBJ1-1; D is uncertain. The length of the CDR3 is 12 residues. CDR1 is SNHLY and CDR2 is FYNNEI in the germline V gene. V lost 7 bases, J lost 2 bases, and 8 bases lay in between. The CDR3 here is CASNLPNTEAFF. CDR3 DNA: TGTGCCAGCAACTTGCCCAACACTGAAGCTTTCTTT.

This clone was seen only once. J is TRBJ2-3 and V is TRBV10-3, with 14 bases identical to TRBD2. The CDR3 loop spans 17 amino acids. Germline V CDR1 and CDR2: ENHRY, SYGVKD. The J segment lost 2 bases and the V segment lost 1 base, leaving 2 bases of the junction unmatched. The CDR3 reads CAISEWTSGRITDTQYF. CDR3 bases: TGTGCCATCAGTGAGTGGACTAGCGGGAGGATCACAGATACGCAGTATTTT.

This chain joins TRBV28 and TRBJ2-7; tentatively, D is TRBD2 (5 bases). Germline V gene lookup returns CDR1 MDHEN and CDR2 SYDVKM. CDR3 length: 14 amino acids. The ends were cut back, 5 bases at V and 5 bases at J, with 16 bases in the middle. The chain's CDR3 is CASSPGRRFHEQYF. CDR3 nucleotide sequence: TGTGCCAGCAGTCCGGGCCGGAGGTTCCACGAGCAGTACTTC.

This rearrangement joins TRBV7-9 to TRBJ2-1; D gene uncertain. This CDR3 has 14 residues. Trimming shortened V by 3 bases and J by 7 bases, and 13 bases separated the two germline ends. The germline V gene encodes CDR1 SEHNR and CDR2 FQNEAQ (reference sequence). CDR3 nucleotides: TGTGCCAGCAGCTTGGGCAGTGAGGCTAATGAGCAGTTCTTC. Protein product: CASSLGSEANEQFF. The entire variable domain, with the rest obtained from reference TRBV7-9 and TRBJ2-1, is as follows: DTGVSQNPRHKITKRGQNVTFRCDPISEHNRLYWYRQTLGQGPEFLTYFQNEAQLEKSRLLSDRFSAERPKGSFSTLEIQRTEQGDSAMYLCASSLGSEANEQFFGPGTRLTVL.

V and J are TRBV6-4 and TRBJ2-1, with D perhaps matching TRBD2 (5 bases). Germline V gene data show CDR1 as MRHNA and CDR2 as SNTAGT. This CDR3 has 13 amino acids. Between the trimmed V and J ends, which lost 4 bases and 6 bases, there was a span of 10 bases. This CDR3 is CASSGLRGNEQFF. DNA of the CDR3: TGTGCCAGCAGTGGCCTACGGGGCAATGAGCAGTTCTTC.

This chain links TRBV7-2 with TRBJ1-2; 9 bases are shared with TRBD1. V shed 5 bases and J 6 bases; nucleotides not matched to a gene: 10. Germline V gene sequence: CDR1 SGHTA, CDR2 FQGNSA. CDR3 size: 15 residues. DNA for the CDR3: TGTGCCAGCAGCAGCTACAGGGGGCGTAGCGATGGCTACACCTTC. This translates into CASSSYRGRSDGYTF.